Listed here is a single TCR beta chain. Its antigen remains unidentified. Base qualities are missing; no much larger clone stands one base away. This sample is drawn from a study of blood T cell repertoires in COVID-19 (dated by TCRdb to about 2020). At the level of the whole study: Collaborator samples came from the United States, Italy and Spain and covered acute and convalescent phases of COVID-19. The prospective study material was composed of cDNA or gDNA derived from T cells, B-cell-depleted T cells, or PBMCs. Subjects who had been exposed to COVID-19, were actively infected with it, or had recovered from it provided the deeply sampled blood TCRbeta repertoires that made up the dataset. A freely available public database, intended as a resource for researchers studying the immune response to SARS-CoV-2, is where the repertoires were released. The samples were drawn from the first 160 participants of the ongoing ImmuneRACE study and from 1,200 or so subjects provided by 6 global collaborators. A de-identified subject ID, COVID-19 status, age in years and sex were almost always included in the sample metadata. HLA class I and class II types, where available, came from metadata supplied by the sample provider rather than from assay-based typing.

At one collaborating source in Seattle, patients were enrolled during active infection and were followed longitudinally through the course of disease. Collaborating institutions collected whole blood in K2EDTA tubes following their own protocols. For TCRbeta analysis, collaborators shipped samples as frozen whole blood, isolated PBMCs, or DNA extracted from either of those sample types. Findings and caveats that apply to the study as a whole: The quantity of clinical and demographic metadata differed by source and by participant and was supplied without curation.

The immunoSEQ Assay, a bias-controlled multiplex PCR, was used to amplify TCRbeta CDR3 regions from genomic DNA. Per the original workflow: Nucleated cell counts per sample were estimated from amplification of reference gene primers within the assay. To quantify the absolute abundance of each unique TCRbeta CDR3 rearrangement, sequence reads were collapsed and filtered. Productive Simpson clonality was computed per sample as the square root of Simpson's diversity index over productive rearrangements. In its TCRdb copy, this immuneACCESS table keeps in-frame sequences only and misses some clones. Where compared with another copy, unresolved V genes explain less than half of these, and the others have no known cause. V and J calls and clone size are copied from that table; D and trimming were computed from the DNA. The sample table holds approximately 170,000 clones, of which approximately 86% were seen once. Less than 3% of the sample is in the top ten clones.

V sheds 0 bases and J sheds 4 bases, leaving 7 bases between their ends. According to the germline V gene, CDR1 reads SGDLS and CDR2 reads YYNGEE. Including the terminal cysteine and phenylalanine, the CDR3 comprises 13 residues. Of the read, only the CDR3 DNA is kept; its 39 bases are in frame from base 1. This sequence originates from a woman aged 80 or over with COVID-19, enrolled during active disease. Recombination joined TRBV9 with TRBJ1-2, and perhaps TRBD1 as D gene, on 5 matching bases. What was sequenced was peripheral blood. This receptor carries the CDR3 CASSVDQGYGYTF. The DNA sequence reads TGTGCCAGCAGCGTAGACCAGGGCTATGGCTACACCTTC.